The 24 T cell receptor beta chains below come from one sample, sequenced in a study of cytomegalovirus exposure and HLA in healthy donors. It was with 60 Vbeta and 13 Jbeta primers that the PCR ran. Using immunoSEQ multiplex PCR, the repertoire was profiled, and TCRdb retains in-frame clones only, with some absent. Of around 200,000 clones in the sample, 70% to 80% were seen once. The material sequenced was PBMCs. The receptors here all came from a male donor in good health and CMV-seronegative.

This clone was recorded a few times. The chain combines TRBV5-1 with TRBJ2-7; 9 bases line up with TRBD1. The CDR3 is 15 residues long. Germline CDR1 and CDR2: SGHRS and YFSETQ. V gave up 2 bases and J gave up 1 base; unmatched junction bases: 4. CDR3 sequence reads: CASSFTGGHSYEQYF. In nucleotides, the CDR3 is TGCGCCAGCAGCTTCACAGGGGGCCATTCCTACGAGCAGTACTTC.

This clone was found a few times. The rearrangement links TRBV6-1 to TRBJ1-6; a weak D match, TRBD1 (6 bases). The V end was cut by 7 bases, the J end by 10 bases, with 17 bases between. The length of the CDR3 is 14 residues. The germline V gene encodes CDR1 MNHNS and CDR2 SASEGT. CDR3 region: CASTEGGARSPLHF. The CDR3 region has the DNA TGTGCCAGCACCGAAGGGGGGGCTAGGTCACCCCTCCACTTT.

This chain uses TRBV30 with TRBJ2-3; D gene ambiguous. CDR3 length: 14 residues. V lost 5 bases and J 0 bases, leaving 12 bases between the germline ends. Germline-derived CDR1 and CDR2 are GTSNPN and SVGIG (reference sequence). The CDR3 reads CAWAHGSSTDTQYF. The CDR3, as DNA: TGTGCCTGGGCACACGGGTCTAGCACAGATACGCAGTATTTT.

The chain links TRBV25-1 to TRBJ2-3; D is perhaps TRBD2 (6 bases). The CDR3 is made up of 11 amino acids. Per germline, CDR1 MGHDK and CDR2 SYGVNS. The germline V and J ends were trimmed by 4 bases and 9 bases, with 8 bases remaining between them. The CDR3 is CASSAAGTQYF. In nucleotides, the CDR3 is TGTGCCAGCAGTGCTGCGGGAACGCAGTATTTT.

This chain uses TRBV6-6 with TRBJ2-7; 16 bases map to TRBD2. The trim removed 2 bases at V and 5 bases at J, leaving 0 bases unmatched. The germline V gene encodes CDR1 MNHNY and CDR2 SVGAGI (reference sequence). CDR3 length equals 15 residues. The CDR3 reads CASSYGTSGRDEQYF. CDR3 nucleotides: TGTGCCAGCAGTTACGGGACTAGCGGGAGGGACGAGCAGTACTTC.

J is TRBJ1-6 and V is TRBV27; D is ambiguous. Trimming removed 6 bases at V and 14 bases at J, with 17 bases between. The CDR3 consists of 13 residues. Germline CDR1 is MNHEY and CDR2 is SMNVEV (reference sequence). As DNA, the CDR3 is TGTGCCAGCAGACTATATTCTGGGGAGTCCCTCCACTTT. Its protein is CASRLYSGESLHF.

CDR3 coding DNA: TGTGCCAGCTCACCTGACTTTACCGAGCAGTACTTC. This translates into CASSPDFTEQYF. The chain joins TRBV18 to TRBJ2-7; D is unclear. The length of the CDR3 is 12 residues. Germline V lookup: CDR1 KGHSH, CDR2 LQKENI. Trimming removed 3 bases at V and 6 bases at J, with 9 bases between.

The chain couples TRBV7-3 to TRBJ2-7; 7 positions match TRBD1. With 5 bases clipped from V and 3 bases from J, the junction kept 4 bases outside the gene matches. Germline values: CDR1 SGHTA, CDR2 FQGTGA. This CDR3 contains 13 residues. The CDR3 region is CASSPRQGYEQYF. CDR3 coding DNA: TGTGCCAGCAGCCCCAGACAGGGCTACGAGCAGTACTTC.

In nucleotides, the CDR3 is TGTGCCTGGAGTGGGCAACAGGGGGCGCAGGCCCAGTACTTC. Translating gives CAWSGQQGAQAQYF. The J gene is TRBJ2-5, the V gene TRBV30; 9 bases are shared with TRBD1. Germline V gives CDR1 GTSNPN, CDR2 SVGIG (reference sequence). The CDR3 is 14 amino acids. Germline trimming cut 1 base from V and 9 bases from J; bases unmatched to any gene: 9.

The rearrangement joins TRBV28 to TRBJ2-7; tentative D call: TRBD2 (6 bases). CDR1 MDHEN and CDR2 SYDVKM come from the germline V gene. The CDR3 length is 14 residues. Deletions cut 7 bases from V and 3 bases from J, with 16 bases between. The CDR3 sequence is CASTRGTGDYEQYF. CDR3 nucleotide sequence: TGTGCCAGCACAAGAGGGACTGGTGACTACGAGCAGTACTTC.

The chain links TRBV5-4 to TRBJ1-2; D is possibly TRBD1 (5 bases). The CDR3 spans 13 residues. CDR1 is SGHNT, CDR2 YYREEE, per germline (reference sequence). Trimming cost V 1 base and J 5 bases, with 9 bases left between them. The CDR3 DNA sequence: TGTGCCAGCAGCTTGCGGGGGGGGTATGGCTACACCTTC. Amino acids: CASSLRGGYGYTF.

This chain's CDR3 is CASSLRAGQYF. CDR3 bases: TGTGCCAGCAGCTTGAGGGCGGGACAGTACTTC. V gene TRBV7-8 combines with J gene TRBJ2-5; a possible D gene is TRBD2 (6 bases). Per the germline V gene, CDR1 is SGHVS and CDR2 is FQNEAQ. Trimming took off 3 bases at V and 11 bases at J, with 10 bases between the two ends. The CDR3 consists of 11 residues.

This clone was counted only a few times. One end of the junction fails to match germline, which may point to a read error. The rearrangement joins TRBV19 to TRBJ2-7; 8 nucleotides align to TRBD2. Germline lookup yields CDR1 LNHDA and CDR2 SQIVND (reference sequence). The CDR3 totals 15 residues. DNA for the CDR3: TGTGCCAGTAGTAACACGGGACTAGTCTCCCACGAGCAGTACTTC. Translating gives CASSNTGLVSHEQYF. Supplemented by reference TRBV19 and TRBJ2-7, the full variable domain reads DGGITQSPKYLFRKEGQNVTLSCEQNLNHDAMYWYRQDPGQGLRLIYYSQIVNDFQKGDIAEGYSVSREKKESFPLTVTSAQKNPTAFYLCASSNTGLVSHEQYFGPGTRLTVT.

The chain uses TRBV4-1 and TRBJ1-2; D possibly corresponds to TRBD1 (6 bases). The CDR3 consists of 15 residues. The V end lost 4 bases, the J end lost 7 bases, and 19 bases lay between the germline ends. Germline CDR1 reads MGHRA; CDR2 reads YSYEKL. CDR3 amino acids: CASSLYEDSPGGYTF. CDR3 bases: TGCGCCAGCAGCCTGTACGAGGACAGCCCGGGTGGCTACACCTTC.

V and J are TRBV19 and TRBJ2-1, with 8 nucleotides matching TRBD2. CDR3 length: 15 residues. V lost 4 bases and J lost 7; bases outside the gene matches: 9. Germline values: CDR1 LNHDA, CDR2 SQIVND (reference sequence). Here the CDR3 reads CASSSPGLAPNEQFF. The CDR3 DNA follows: TGTGCCAGTAGTAGCCCAGGACTAGCTCCAAATGAGCAGTTCTTC.

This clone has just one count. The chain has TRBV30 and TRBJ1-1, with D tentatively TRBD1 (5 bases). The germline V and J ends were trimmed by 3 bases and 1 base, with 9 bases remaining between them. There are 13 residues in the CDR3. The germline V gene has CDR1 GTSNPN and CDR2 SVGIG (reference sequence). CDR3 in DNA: TGTGCCTGGAGGACCACAGGGAACACTGAAGCTTTCTTT. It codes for CAWRTTGNTEAFF.

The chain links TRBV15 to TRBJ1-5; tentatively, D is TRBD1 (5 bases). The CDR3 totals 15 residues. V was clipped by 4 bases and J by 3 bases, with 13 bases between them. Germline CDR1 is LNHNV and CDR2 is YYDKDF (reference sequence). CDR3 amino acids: CATSTLGRDNQPQHF. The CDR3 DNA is TGTGCCACCAGCACCCTTGGCAGGGACAATCAGCCCCAGCATTTT.

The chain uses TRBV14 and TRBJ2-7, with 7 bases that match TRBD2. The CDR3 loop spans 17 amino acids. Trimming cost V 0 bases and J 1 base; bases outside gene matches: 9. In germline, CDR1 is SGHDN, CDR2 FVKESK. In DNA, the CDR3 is TGTGCCAGCAGCCAAGACTTGGAGCGGGACGGATCCTACGAGCAGTACTTC. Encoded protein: CASSQDLERDGSYEQYF.

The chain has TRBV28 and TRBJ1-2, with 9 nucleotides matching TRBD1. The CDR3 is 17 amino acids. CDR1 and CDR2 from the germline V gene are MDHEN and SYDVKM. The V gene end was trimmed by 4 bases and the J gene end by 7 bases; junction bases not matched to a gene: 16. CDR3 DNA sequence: TGTGCCAGCAGTTCCGGGACAGGGTTTACTGGGTTCAGTGGCTACACCTTC. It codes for CASSSGTGFTGFSGYTF.

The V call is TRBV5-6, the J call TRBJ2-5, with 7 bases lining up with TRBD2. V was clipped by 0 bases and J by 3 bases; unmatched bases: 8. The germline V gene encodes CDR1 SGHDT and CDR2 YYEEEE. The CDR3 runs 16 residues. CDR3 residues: CASSLVGEGGKETQYF. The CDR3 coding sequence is TGTGCCAGCAGCTTGGTGGGGGAGGGAGGGAAAGAGACCCAGTACTTC.

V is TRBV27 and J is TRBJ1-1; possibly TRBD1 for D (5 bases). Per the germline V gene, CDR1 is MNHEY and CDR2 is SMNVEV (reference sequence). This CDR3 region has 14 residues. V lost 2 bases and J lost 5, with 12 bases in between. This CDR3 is CASSLQGVRTEAFF. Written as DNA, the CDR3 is TGTGCCAGCAGTTTACAGGGTGTGAGAACTGAAGCTTTCTTT.

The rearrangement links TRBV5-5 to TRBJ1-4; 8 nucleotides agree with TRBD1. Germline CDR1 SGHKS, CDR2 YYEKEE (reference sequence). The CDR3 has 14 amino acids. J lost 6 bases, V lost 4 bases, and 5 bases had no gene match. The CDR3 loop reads CASSQGQADEKLFF. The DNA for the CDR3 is TGTGCCAGCAGCCAGGGACAGGCCGATGAAAAACTGTTTTTT. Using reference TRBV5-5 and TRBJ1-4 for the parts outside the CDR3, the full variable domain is DAGVTQSPTHLIKTRGQQVTLRCSPISGHKSVSWYQQVLGQGPQFIFQYYEKEERGRGNFPDRFSARQFPNYSSELNVNALLLGDSALYLCASSQGQADEKLFFGSGTQLSVL.

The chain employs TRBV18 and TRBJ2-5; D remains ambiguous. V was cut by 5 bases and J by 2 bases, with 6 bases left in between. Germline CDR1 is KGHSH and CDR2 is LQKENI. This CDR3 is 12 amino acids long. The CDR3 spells CASSTSQETQYF. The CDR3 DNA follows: TGTGCCAGCTCAACAAGTCAAGAGACCCAGTACTTC.

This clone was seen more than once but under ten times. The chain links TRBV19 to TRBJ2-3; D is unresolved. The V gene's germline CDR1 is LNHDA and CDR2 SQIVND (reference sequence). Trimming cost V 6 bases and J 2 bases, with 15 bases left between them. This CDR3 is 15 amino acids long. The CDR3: CASRHISRHTDTQYF. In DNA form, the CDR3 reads TGTGCCAGTAGGCACATCTCCAGACACACAGATACGCAGTATTTT.